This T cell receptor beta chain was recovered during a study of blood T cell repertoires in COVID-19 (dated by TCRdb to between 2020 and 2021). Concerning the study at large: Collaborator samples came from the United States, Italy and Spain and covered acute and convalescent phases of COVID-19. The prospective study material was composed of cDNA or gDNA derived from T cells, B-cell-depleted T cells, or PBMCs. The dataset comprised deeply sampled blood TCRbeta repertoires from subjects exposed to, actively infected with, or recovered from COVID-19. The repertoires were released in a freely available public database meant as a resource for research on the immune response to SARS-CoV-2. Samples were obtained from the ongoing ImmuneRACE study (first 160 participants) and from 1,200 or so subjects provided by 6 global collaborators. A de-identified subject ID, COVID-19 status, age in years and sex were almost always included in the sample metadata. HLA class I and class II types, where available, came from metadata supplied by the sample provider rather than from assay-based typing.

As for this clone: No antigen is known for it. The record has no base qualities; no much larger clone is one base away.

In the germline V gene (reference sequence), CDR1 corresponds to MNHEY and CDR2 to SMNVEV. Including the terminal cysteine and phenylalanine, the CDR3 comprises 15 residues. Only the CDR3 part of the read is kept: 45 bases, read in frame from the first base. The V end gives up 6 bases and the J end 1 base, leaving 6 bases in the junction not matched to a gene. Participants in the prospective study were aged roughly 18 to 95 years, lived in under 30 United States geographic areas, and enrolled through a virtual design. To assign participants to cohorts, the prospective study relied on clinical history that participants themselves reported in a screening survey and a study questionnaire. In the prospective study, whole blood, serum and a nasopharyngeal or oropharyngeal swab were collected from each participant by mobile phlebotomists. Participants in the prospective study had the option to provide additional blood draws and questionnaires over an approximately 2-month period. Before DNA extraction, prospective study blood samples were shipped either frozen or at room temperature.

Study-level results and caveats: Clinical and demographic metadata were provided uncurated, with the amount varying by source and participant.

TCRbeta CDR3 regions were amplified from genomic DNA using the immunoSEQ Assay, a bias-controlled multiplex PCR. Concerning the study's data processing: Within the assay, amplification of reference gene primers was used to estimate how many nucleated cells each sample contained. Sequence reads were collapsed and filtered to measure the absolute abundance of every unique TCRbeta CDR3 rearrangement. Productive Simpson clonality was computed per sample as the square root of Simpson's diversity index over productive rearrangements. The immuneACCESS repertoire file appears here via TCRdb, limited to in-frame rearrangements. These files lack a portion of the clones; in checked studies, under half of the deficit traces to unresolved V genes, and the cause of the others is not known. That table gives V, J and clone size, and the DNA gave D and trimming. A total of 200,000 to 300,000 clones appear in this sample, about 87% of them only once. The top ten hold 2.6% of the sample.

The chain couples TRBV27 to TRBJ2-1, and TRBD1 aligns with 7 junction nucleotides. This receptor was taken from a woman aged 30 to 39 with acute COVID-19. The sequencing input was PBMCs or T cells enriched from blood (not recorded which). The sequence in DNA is TGTGCCAGCAGGTGGGACAGAGGTTCCTACAATGAGCAGTTCTTC. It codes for CASRWDRGSYNEQFF.